This T cell receptor (beta chain) emerged from a study of T cell responses to AZD1222 COVID-19 vaccine. TCRdb's table, derived via immunoSEQ multiplex PCR, lists solely in-frame clones and lacks some. The profile shows approximately 180,000 clones, roughly 92% of them singletons. Findings and caveats of the study: Close to half of all spike-specific TCRs reportedly target regions of the variants that are unmutated. It was only a handful of AZD1222 recipients who were seropositive at baseline. Only after the peak T cell response were repertoires sampled.

Concerning this clone itself: Its antigen is not known.

The source was peripheral blood, collected 28 days after the second dose of the MenACWY control vaccine. The receptor comes from an adult who received the MenACWY meningococcal vaccine as a control.

The CDR3 nucleotides are TGTGCCAGCAGCTTAGGCAGGCTGGCGGAGACCCAGTACTTC. Its protein is CASSLGRLAETQYF. The chain uses TRBV7-8 and TRBJ2-5; D uncertain. Germline loops: CDR1 SGHVS, CDR2 FQNEAQ. The CDR3 is made up of 14 amino acids. Trimming left V 1 base short and J 5 bases short, with 11 bases between.